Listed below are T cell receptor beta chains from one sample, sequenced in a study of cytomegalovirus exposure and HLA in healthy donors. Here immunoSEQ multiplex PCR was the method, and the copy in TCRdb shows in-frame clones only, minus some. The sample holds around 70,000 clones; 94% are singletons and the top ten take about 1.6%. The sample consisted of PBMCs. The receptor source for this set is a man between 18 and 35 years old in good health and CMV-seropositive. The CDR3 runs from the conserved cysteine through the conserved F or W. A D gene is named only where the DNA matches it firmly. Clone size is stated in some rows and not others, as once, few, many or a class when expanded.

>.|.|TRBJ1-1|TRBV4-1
TGCGCCAGCAGCCAGGGCGCAGGGCTGACTGAAGCTTTCTTT
CASSQGAGLTEAFF
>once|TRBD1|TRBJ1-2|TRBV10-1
TGCGCCAGCAGTGTTCCAGGGGGCGGCTACACCTTC
CASSVPGGGYTF
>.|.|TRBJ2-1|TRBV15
TGTGCCACCAGCAGACCGAGGGGCGGGGCGGGAAGAGTTAATGAGCAGTTCTTC
CATSRPRGGAGRVNEQFF
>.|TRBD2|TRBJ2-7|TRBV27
TGTGCCAGCAGTACGCGACTAGCGACAAACTACGAGCAGTACTTC
CASSTRLATNYEQYF
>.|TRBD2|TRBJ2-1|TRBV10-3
TGTGCCATCAGTGAGGGTCTAGCGGGAGCTAGCTCCTACAATGAGCAGTTCTTC
CAISEGLAGASSYNEQFF
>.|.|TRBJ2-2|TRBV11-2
TGTGCCAGCAGCTTAGATAGTTTCAGGGAGGATATGACCGGGGAGCTGTTTTTT
CASSLDSFREDMTGELFF
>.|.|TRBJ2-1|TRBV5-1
TGCGCCAGCAGCTTGGGCATCTCAGCCAGCGGCGATGAGCAGTTCTTC
CASSLGISASGDEQFF
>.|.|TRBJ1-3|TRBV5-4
TGTGCCAGCAGCTATGACGGGAGCTCTGGAAACACCATATATTTT
CASSYDGSSGNTIYF
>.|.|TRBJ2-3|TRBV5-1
TGCGCCAGCAGCTTGGACAGGACTAACACAGATACGCAGTATTTT
CASSLDRTNTDTQYF
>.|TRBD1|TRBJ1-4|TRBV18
TGTGCCAGCTCATCCGGACAGGGTTCAACTAATGAAAAACTGTTTTTT
CASSSGQGSTNEKLFF
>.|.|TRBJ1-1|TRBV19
TGTGCCAGTAGCCCTATTAACACTGAAGCTTTCTTT
CASSPINTEAFF
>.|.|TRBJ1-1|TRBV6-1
TGTGCCAGCAGCCAAGGAGTGATGAACACTGAAGCTTTCTTT
CASSQGVMNTEAFF
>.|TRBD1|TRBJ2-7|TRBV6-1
TGTGCCAGCAGTGACCTTACAGGGGTCGAGCAGTACTTC
CASSDLTGVEQYF
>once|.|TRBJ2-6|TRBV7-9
TGTGCCAGCAGCTCCCAGGGGGGTGGGGCCAACGTCCTGACTTTC
CASSSQGGGANVLTF
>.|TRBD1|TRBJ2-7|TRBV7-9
TGTGCCAGCAGCTGGTCCGGGACAGCGTACGAGCAGTACTTC
CASSWSGTAYEQYF